A selection of T cell receptor beta chains follows, all from one sample in a study of blood T cells in healthy people across ages. Via MiXCR, TCRdb re-called the 5' RACE reads, giving one row per CDR3 protein. The sample holds 800,000 or so distinct CDR3 sequences, roughly 46% seen once. The sequenced sample consisted of blood. The receptors here all came from a man at least 80 years old in good health. Each CDR3 is given with its conserved first and last residue. A D gene is named only where the DNA matches it firmly. Clone size is not always given. Where it is, it says once, few, many or a class for expanded clones.

d_gene,j_gene,v_gene,abundance,CDR3nt,CDR3aa
NA,TRBJ1-1,TRBV29-1,NA,TGCAGCGTTGAAGGCAGGGGAGGCACTGAAGCTTTCTTT,CSVEGRGGTEAFF
NA,TRBJ2-3,TRBV2,NA,TGTGCCAGCAGACCAGACTTGTCAGATACGCAGTATTTT,CASRPDLSDTQYF
TRBD1,TRBJ2-3,TRBV29-1,NA,TGCAGCGTTGAGGCAGGGGGCTCAGATACGCAGTATTTT,CSVEAGGSDTQYF
TRBD2,TRBJ2-1,TRBV20-1,NA,TGCAGTGGAGAACTAGCGGGAGGGGCGATCAATGAGCAGTTCTTC,CSGELAGGAINEQFF
TRBD2,TRBJ2-1,TRBV3-1,few,TGTGCCAGCAGCCAAGCGTCGGGACTAGCGGGAGGGTCGGGGATAGAGCAGTTCTTC,CASSQASGLAGGSGIEQFF
NA,TRBJ2-7,TRBV21-1,NA,TGTGCCAGCAGACCGGCAGGCGAGCAGTACTTC,CASRPAGEQYF
NA,TRBJ2-1,TRBV7-2,once,TGTGCCAGCAGCTTACAGGGCAGCTCCTACGAGCAGTTCTTC,CASSLQGSSYEQFF
TRBD2,TRBJ2-1,TRBV20-1,NA,TGCAGTGCTAGCTCCGGGACTAGCGGGAGGGCCCGTGAGCAGTTCTTC,CSASSGTSGRAREQFF
TRBD1,TRBJ1-2,TRBV5-6,many,TGTGCCAGCAGCTTAGTCGGACAGGGGGACGGCTACACCTTC,CASSLVGQGDGYTF
NA,TRBJ2-1,TRBV20-1,NA,TGCAGTGCTAGGACTGGGGAACCCAATGAGCAGTTCTTC,CSARTGEPNEQFF
TRBD2,TRBJ2-1,TRBV7-7,NA,TGTGCTAGCAGCCCCGTCCGGGGGGAGTCGTCGACCCAGTTCTTC,CASSPVRGESSTQFF
TRBD2,TRBJ2-7,TRBV27,NA,TGTGCCAGCAGTCGCGGGAGTGTAGATGGCAATGAGCAGTACTTC,CASSRGSVDGNEQYF
TRBD2,TRBJ2-3,TRBV4-2,NA,TGTGCCAGCAGCCAAGATCTGAGTAGGCCTAGCGGGGGGCCAGATACGCAGTATTTT,CASSQDLSRPSGGPDTQYF
TRBD1,TRBJ2-5,TRBV20-1,few,TGCAGTGCCGCTCGACAGGGTCCTAGAGAGACCCAGTACTTC,CSAARQGPRETQYF
TRBD2,TRBJ2-5,TRBV12-3/TRBV12-4,NA,TGTGCCAGCAGAGCTAGCGGGAGGTATGAGACCCAGTACTTC,CASRASGRYETQYF
TRBD2,TRBJ2-3,TRBV7-9,NA,TGTGCCAGCAGCTTTGGCGGGAGGGCCTCAAGGCGGGCAGATACGCAGTATTTT,CASSFGGRASRRADTQYF
NA,TRBJ2-1,TRBV5-1,NA,TGCGCCAGCAGTCAGTTGGGGGAAGAGAATGAGCAGTTCTTC,CASSQLGEENEQFF
NA,TRBJ2-7,TRBV5-4,NA,TGTGCCAGCAGCTTGGAAGGGAGACGGGATCACGAGCAGTACTTC,CASSLEGRRDHEQYF
NA,TRBJ1-1,TRBV7-9,NA,TGTGCCAGCAGCGCCCCAAGGGCTGAAGCTTTCTTT,CASSAPRAEAFF
TRBD1,TRBJ2-1,TRBV7-8,NA,TGTGCCAGCAGCTTAGCTCAGGGGGCGTCCTACAATGAGCAGTTCTTC,CASSLAQGASYNEQFF
NA,TRBJ2-6,TRBV12-3/TRBV12-4,few,TGTGCCAGCTCGGAATCTGGGGCCAACGTCCTGACTTTC,CASSESGANVLTF
TRBD2,TRBJ2-1,TRBV24-1,NA,TGTGCCACCAGTGACACGAGCGGGAGGGCCCTGAATGAGCAGTTCTTC,CATSDTSGRALNEQFF
NA,TRBJ2-7,TRBV7-6,few,TGTGCCAGCAGCTTAGGGGACCTCTACGAGCAGTACTTC,CASSLGDLYEQYF
TRBD2,TRBJ2-1,TRBV20-1,NA,TGCAGAGCTTTGTCCGGGACTAGCGGGACCTACGAGCAGTTCTTC,CRALSGTSGTYEQFF
NA,TRBJ2-2,TRBV6-5,NA,TGTGCCAGCAGTCCCCGGGTCGGGGAGCTGTTTTTT,CASSPRVGELFF
NA,TRBJ2-7,TRBV13,NA,TGTGCCAGCATCCAGACGGGACGGAGCTCCTACAATGAGCAGTACTTC,CASIQTGRSSYNEQYF
TRBD2,TRBJ2-1,TRBV20-1,few,TGCAGTGCTAGGAGACTAGCAGTATACAATGAGCAGTTCTTC,CSARRLAVYNEQFF
NA,TRBJ2-5,TRBV6-5,few,TGTGCCAGCAGACGGACCCCTCCGAGTGAGACCCAGTACTTC,CASRRTPPSETQYF
TRBD2,TRBJ2-3,TRBV28,NA,TGTGCCAGCAGCCGTCTAGCGGGAACCACAGATACGCAGTATTTT,CASSRLAGTTDTQYF
NA,TRBJ2-7,TRBV12-3/TRBV12-4,NA,TGTGCCAGCAGTTCAGTTGGCGAGGCCGACTACGAGCAGTACTTC,CASSSVGEADYEQYF